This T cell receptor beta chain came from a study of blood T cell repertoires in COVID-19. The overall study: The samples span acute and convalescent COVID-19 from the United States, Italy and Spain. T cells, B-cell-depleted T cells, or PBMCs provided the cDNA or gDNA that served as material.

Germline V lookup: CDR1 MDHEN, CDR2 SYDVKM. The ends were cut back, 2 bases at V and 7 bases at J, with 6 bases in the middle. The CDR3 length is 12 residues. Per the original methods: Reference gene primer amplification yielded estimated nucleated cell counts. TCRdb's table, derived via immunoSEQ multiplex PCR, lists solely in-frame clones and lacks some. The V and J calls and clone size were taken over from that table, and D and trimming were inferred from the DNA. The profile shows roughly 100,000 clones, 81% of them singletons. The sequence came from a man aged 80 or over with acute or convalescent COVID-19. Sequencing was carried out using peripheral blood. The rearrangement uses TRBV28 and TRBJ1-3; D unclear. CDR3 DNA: TGTGCCAGCAGTTTAGCTACCAACACCATATATTTT. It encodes CASSLATNTIYF.